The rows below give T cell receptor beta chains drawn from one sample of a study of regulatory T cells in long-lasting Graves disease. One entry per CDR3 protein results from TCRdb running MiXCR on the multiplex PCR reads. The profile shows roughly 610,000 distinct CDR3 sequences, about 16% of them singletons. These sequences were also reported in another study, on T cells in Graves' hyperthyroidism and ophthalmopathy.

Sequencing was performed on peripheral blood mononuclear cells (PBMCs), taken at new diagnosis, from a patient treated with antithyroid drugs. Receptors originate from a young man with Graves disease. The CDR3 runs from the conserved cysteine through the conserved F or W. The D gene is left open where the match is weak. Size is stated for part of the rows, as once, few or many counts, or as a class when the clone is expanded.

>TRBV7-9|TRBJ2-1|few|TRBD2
CASSPLVAGALSNEQFF
TGTGCCAGCAGCCCCTTGGTAGCGGGAGCCCTAAGCAATGAGCAGTTCTTC
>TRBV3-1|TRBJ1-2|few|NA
CASSQDHGQGRGYTF
TGTGCCAGCAGCCAAGATCATGGGCAGGGTCGGGGCTACACCTTC
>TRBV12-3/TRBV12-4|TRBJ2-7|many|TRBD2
CASGLAEAYEQYF
TGTGCCAGCGGACTAGCGGAGGCCTACGAGCAGTACTTC
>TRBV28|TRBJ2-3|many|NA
CASSLPEISTDTQYF
TGTGCCAGCAGTTTACCGGAGATCAGCACAGATACGCAGTATTTT
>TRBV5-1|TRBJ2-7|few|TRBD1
CASSLRGWTGEYEQYF
TGCGCCAGCAGCTTGAGGGGCTGGACAGGGGAATACGAGCAGTACTTC
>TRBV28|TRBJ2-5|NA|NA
CASSLLSEETQHF
TGTGCCAGCAGTTTATTGTCCGAGGAGACCCAGCACTTC
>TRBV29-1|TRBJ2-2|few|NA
CSVDLALGELFF
TGCAGCGTTGATCTAGCACTCGGGGAGCTGTTTTTT
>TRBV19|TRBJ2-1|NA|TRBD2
CASSIGAPGGSYNEQFF
TGTGCCAGTAGTATAGGGGCGCCCGGGGGGTCCTACAATGAGCAGTTCTTC
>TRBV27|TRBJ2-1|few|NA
CASSWGVRNEQFF
TGTGCCAGCAGTTGGGGGGTGAGAAATGAGCAGTTCTTC
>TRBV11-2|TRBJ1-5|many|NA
CASSLDPTKRGQPQHF
TGTGCCAGCAGCTTAGATCCGACCAAAAGAGGTCAGCCCCAGCATTTT
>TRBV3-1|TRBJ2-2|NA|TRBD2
CASSQEAGKPGELFF
TGTGCCAGCAGCCAAGAAGCGGGAAAGCCCGGGGAGCTGTTTTTT
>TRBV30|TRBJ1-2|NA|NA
CAWSTRGRQWDYGYTF
TGTGCCTGGAGTACCCGGGGTAGGCAGTGGGACTATGGCTACACCTTC
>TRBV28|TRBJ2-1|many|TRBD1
CASSSDRAEFF
TGTGCCAGCAGTTCGGACAGGGCTGAGTTCTTC
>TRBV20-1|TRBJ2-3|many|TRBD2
CSASLTSGRSDTQYF
TGCAGTGCGTCTTTGACTAGCGGGAGGTCAGATACGCAGTATTTT
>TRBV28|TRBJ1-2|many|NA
CASSLRHGRVYGYTF
TGTGCCAGCAGCCTTAGACACGGCAGGGTCTATGGCTACACCTTC
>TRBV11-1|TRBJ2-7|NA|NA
CASSLKGGDREYF
TGTGCCAGCAGCTTAAAGGGGGGGGACCGAGAGTACTTC
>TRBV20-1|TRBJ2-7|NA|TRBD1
CSMDRGSYEQYF
TGCAGTATGGACAGGGGCTCGTACGAGCAGTACTTC
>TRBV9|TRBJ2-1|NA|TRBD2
CASSVAGATSGRYNEQFF
TGTGCCAGCAGCGTAGCGGGGGCGACTAGCGGGAGATACAATGAGCAGTTCTTC
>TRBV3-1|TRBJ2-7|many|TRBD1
CASSQTGDRVNEQYF
TGTGCCAGCAGCCAGACCGGGGACAGGGTGAACGAGCAGTACTTC
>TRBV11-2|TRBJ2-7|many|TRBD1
CASSSGTGGSYEQYF
TGTGCCAGCAGTTCCGGGACAGGGGGTTCCTACGAGCAGTACTTC
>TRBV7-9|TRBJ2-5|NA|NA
CAYLSPDGIETQYF
TGTGCCTATCTGAGCCCCGACGGGATAGAGACCCAGTACTTC
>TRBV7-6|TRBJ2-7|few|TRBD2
CASSPGLAGTFSVEQYF
TGTGCCAGCAGCCCTGGTCTAGCGGGAACTTTTTCGGTTGAGCAGTACTTC
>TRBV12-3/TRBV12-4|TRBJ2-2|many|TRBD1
CATAGQGPLNTGELFF
TGTGCGACCGCGGGACAGGGGCCCCTGAACACCGGGGAGCTGTTTTTT
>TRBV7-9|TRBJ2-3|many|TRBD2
CASLTSLSTDTQYF
TGTGCCAGCCTGACTAGCCTTAGCACAGATACGCAGTATTTT
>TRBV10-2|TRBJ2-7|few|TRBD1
CATTPGTGMGEQYF
TGCGCCACCACTCCCGGGACAGGGATGGGCGAGCAGTACTTC
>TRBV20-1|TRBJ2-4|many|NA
CSAELFAGPSQDIQYF
TGCAGTGCTGAACTTTTCGCTGGCCCCTCGCAAGACATTCAGTACTTC
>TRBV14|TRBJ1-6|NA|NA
CASSQAGAHSPLHF
TGTGCCAGCAGCCAAGCAGGGGCTCATTCACCCCTCCACTTT
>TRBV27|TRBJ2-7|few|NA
CASSFTAISYEQYF
TGTGCCAGCAGTTTCACGGCTATCTCCTACGAGCAGTACTTC
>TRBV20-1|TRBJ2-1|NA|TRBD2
CSARSGLADYNEQFF
TGCAGTGCTAGGAGCGGACTAGCGGACTACAATGAGCAGTTCTTC
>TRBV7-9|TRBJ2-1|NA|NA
CASSGVKWAQNYNEQFF
TGTGCCAGCAGTGGGGTGAAGTGGGCCCAAAACTACAATGAGCAGTTCTTC
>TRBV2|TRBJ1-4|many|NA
CASSEEAGAGEKLFF
TGTGCCAGCAGTGAAGAGGCAGGGGCTGGTGAAAAACTGTTTTTT
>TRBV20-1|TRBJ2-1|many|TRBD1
CSARIGTGSYEQFF
TGCAGTGCTAGAATCGGGACAGGGTCCTATGAGCAGTTCTTC
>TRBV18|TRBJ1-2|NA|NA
CASSPGSSINYGYTF
TGTGCCAGCTCACCCGGATCCTCGATTAACTATGGCTACACCTTC